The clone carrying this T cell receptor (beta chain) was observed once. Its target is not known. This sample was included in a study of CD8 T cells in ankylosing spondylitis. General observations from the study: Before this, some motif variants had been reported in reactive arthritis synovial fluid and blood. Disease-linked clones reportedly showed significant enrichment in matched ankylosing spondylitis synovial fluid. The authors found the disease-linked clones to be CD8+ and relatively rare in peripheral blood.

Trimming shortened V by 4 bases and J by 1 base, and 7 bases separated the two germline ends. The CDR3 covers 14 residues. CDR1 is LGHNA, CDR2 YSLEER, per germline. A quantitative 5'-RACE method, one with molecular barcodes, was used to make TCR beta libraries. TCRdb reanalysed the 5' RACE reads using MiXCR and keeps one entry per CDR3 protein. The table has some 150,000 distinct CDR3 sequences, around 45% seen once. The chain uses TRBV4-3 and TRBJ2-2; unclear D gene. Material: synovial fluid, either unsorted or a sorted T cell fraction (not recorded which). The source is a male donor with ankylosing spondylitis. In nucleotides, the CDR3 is TGCGCCAGCAGCCCCCTTGGGAACACCGGGGAGCTGTTTTTT. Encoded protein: CASSPLGNTGELFF.